One T cell receptor beta chain is described in this entry. This clone has only one observation. The antigen this receptor binds is unknown. It has no much larger one-base neighbor in the sample; base qualities were not kept. The data stem from a study of cytomegalovirus exposure and HLA in healthy donors (dated by TCRdb to about 2017). The study in broad terms: According to an earlier analysis of a few hundred of the donors, 150 million to 200 million T cells yielded 117 million unique TCR beta sequences and less than 300 Gb of sequence data. About 280 gigabases of sequencing data and roughly 80 million unique TCR sequences made up an early release that covered roughly 670 HLA-typed donors. Of the 398 genotyped donors, 75% to 85% were placed in the genetic ancestry cluster associated with self-reported Caucasian donors. The study aimed to test whether signatures of past pathogen exposure could be identified by cataloging public T cell receptors. Using immunosequencing, the study profiled T cell repertoires from roughly 650 subjects and related those repertoires to cytomegalovirus serostatus. In addition to the first cohort of around 670 subjects, a separate validation cohort of about 120 different subjects was used. High-throughput TCR immunosequencing, statistical association of individual TCRs with disease status, and machine learning were combined to predict cytomegalovirus infection status. A later analysis re-analyzed previously published TCR beta repertoires from 550 to 700 donors and added high-resolution HLA genotyping to study TCR occurrence patterns. Rather than drawing on any new phenotypic data, the later analysis identified candidate immune exposures from TCR beta sequences and the way those sequences occurred across donors. An earlier analysis of several hundred of the donors applied high-throughput TCR beta sequencing to assess whether each TCR beta V gene segment acted as functional or pseudogenic. Alongside the repertoire data, information on donor age, sex, ethnicity and CMV serostatus was compiled. Genome-wide SNP genotypes for about three fifths of the roughly 700 donors were used in a later genetic analysis, which treated that subset as a discovery cohort. Every repertoire in the discovery cohort had been generated on one and the same sequencing platform. HLA typing included class I and class II loci at four-digit resolution. The number of donors typed differed by locus, with roughly 629-640 for A, B, C, DRB1 and DQB1, more than 500 for DQA1, approximately 570 for DPA1, and around 450 for DPB1. Roughly 5 DR-DQ haplotypes were handled as single units for association and clustering, since linkage in the cohort was strong. Across approximately 420 genotyped donors of the cohort, an average of approximately 240,000 unique TCR beta nucleotide sequences per donor were sequenced, and roughly 20% of those sequences were non-productive. What the study reported, not specific to this receptor: Because HLA typing was unavailable for some donors at each locus, only the typed subset was used in association tests. A cluster of highly shared sequence variants was judged likely to be a technical artifact of the sequencing pipeline. An association between a missense DCLRE1C variant and V-gene and J-gene trimming of TCR beta chains was found in a later genetic analysis and replicated in an independent cohort. According to a later analysis, most CMV-associated TCR beta chains appeared to be HLA-restricted, and the HLA associations seemed to be driven largely by CMV exposure. In this cohort, only TCR beta chains were sequenced, and detectable features were limited by the absence of alpha or paired-chain data. Most TCR sequences were observed very rarely across donors, whereas some public TCRs were present in many individuals. Linkage disequilibrium might explain the correlated functional status among segregating V segments, but an unknown experimental factor could not be excluded. In a later analysis, TCR association rates were found to vary across HLA loci, with the most associated TCRs seen for DRB1 alleles and the fewest for HLA-C alleles. When HLA alleles, especially DR and DQ, strongly co-occurred, attributing TCR associations to individual alleles was difficult. Specific HLA alleles were associated with over 15,000 TCR beta sequences at a false discovery rate of 0.05 in a later analysis. The classifier was reported to diagnose cytomegalovirus status with high specificity and sensitivity in both the original and validation cohorts. It was suggested by the authors that the approach could potentially be generalized to other disease states and immunological phenotypes. In an earlier analysis of fewer than 750 of the donors, most TCR beta V segments were observed in productive rearrangements about 90% or about 30% of the time, broadly matching IMGT annotations. In a later analysis, HLA-associated TCR beta chains were found to be more clonally expanded and to have lower generation probabilities than equally common non-associated chains. The earlier analysis of around 600 of the donors excluded roughly 16 rarely observed V segments, including chromosome 9 orphons, because counts were too low. Roughly uniform sequencing depth across donors was assumed in presence/absence analyses, although this assumption may not hold. Because the 87-base-pair reads could not distinguish some IMGT-functional V segments, including TRBV6-2 and TRBV6-3, those segments were excluded. The only immune exposure information available for the cohort was CMV serostatus. A total of 164 TCR beta chains were listed by the study as associated with cytomegalovirus. A further reported finding was that TCR beta sequences accurately predicted the HLA-A and HLA-B alleles for most subjects in the first cohort. A later analysis reported that several top co-occurrence clusters appeared linked to parvovirus B19, influenza, CMV and Epstein-Barr virus. Compared with the roughly 720-donor mean, donors in an Asian-associated ancestry cluster had fewer N-insertions in productive TCRs, according to a later genetic analysis. In vitro tests confirmed that a few of the cytomegalovirus-associated TCR beta chains recognize cytomegalovirus antigens.

Preparation of the library involved the immunoSEQ multiplex PCR assay. The multiplex PCR relied on a mix of 60 forward primers for TCR Vbeta segments and 13 reverse primers for TCR Jbeta segments. The CDR3 region of rearranged TCR beta genes was amplified from genomic DNA with a multiplex PCR assay. The Illumina HiSeq System was used to sequence the amplified TCR beta libraries as 87-base-pair reads. The source study handled its data this way. Across the 670 or so repertoires, a later analysis counted 75 million to 90 million unique TCR beta chains, roughly 11 million of which were shared by at least two donors. To remove PCR and sequencing errors, raw reads were error-corrected and collapsed into unique sequences using a nearest-neighbor algorithm that merged closely related sequences. Alignment of CDR3 sequences to IMGT reference sequences was used to assign V, D and J gene segments. For a sequence to be retained, a match of at least six nucleotides was required to both a V gene segment and a J gene segment. Rearrangements were called productive when the CDR3 lacked stop codons and stayed in frame with V and J; all others were non-productive. Following IMGT convention, CDR3 was defined as the stretch from the second conserved V-encoded cysteine up to the conserved J-encoded phenylalanine. In an earlier analysis of around 570 of the donors, sequences lacking an unambiguous match to a single V gene segment were excluded. In an earlier analysis of some 590 of the donors, a V segment was called functional when productive rearrangements were above 56.7%, and segregating when the standard deviation between donors exceeded 5%. A statistical classification framework was developed to diagnose cytomegalovirus status using the catalog of TCR beta chain sequences. V and J gene assignment, in a later analysis, came from comparing TCR nucleotide sequences with IMGT/GENE-DB human TR gene sequences. The TCRdist pipeline was used in a later analysis to assign CDR3 sequences and most-parsimonious VDJ recombination scenarios. In a later analysis, every TCR beta chain was defined by the combination of its CDR3 amino acid sequence and its V-gene family, and reads without a unique V-gene family were dropped. To address suspected cross-contamination and a sequencing artifact, a later analysis removed 592 highly shared, low-generation-probability nucleotide sequences. For each public chain, a later analysis derived a clonal expansion index from normalized ranks of inferred template counts within each repertoire. In a later analysis, generation probabilities were computed using a VDJ recombination model fitted to out-of-frame rearrangements, and the results were checked against IGoR. In a later analysis, TCR-TCR, TCR-HLA and TCR-CMV co-occurrence was scored with hypergeometric tests, and a repertoire-size bias correction was applied to TCR pairs. False discovery rates were estimated in a later analysis by permuting HLA or CMV assignments 20 times. In a later analysis, co-occurring TCRs were grouped using DBSCAN, with TCRdist sequence similarity added in when clustering inside HLA-allele-positive subsets. Repertoires with fewer than 30,000 or more than 120,000 public chains, plus five repertoires with anomalous nucleotide sharing, were excluded from co-occurrence clustering. TCRdb's version of the immuneACCESS table is confined to in-frame rearrangements and falls short of the full clone set. An unresolved V gene accounts for under half of the shortfall where checked; the remainder is of unknown origin. V, J and clone size were drawn from that table, and D and trimming were deduced from the DNA. The sample profile shows about 200,000 clones; 86% of them were found once. The top ten clonotypes cover around 0.31% of the sample.

CDR3 length: 14 amino acids, cysteine to phenylalanine. Only CDR3 DNA is held: 42 bases, read in frame from base 1. The germline V gene supplies CDR1 SGHRS and CDR2 YFSETQ. V loses 4 bases, J loses 3 bases, and the germline ends lie 14 bases apart. The cohort consisted of 666 healthy bone marrow donors. All cohort members were sampled while nominally healthy, although unrecorded immune exposures were likely present. The donor was CMV seronegative and was included in the group of a few hundred seronegative cohort members. Every donor gave a peripheral blood sample, and the peripheral blood mononuclear cells from that sample were used for TCR beta sequencing. The Qiagen DNeasy Blood Extraction Kit was used to extract genomic DNA from the blood cell samples.

Input material: PBMCs. The receptor chain draws on TRBV5-1 and TRBJ2-7, with a weak D call of TRBD1 (6 bases match). The clonotype comes from a woman between 25 and 40 years old in good health and CMV-seronegative. The base sequence is TGCGCCAGCAGCACTACCAGGGGTAGCTACGAGCAGTACTTC. This translates into CASSTTRGSYEQYF.